Following are 21 T cell receptor beta chains from one sample sequenced in a study of shared clonotypes between healthy human individuals. Terminally differentiated effector memory CD45RA+ cells were excluded from the naive CD8 cells, which were CD45RO-negative and positively selected for CCR7. Sequenced by immunoSEQ multiplex PCR; TCRdb stores in-frame clones only, minus some. This sample yields some 2,100,000 clones, of which about 92% are seen a single time; under 2% belongs to the top ten. Sequenced material: naive CD8+ T cells from PBMCs. The receptor source for this set is a man between 18 and 29 years old in good health. Some clones in this sample may be carry-over from other donors' samples.

The V call is TRBV6-4, the J call TRBJ1-1; TRBD1 agrees at 8 bases. The CDR3 runs 15 residues. Germline V gene data show CDR1 as MRHNA and CDR2 as SNTAGT. Trimming removed 3 bases from V and 6 bases from J; junction bases left unmatched: 9. The CDR3 region has the DNA TGTGCCAGCAGTGAAAGGTCAGGGGGCAGTTCTGAAGCTTTCTTT. Translation gives CASSERSGGSSEAFF.

The chain joins TRBV19 to TRBJ2-7, with D possibly called TRBD1 or TRBD2 (5 bases each). Germline assignment: CDR1 LNHDA and CDR2 SQIVND (reference sequence). The CDR3 sequence is 14 residues long. Trimming took 5 bases from V and 5 from J, leaving 16 bases between them. The CDR3 DNA reads TGTGCCAGTAGTTCTGCCGGGACCCTCCACGAGCAGTACTTC. The encoded protein is CASSSAGTLHEQYF.

The rearrangement uses TRBV6-5 and TRBJ1-4; D gene unclear. CDR1 and CDR2 (germline): MNHEY, SVGAGI. CDR3 length: 14 amino acids. Trimming removed 3 bases from V and 0 bases from J, with 5 bases in between. The CDR3 bases are TGTGCCAGCAGTTATGATGCAACTAATGAAAAACTGTTTTTT. Protein: CASSYDATNEKLFF.

The chain links TRBV10-1 to TRBJ2-1, with a weak D call TRBD1 (6 bases). V was trimmed by 5 bases and J by 6 bases, leaving 11 bases between them. The CDR3 is 13 amino acids. CDR1 is WNHNN and CDR2 is SYGVQD in the germline V gene (reference sequence). This CDR3 reads CASSQIQGNEQFF. Written as DNA, the CDR3 is TGCGCCAGCAGTCAGATACAGGGCAATGAGCAGTTCTTC.

The gene calls are TRBV30 and TRBJ2-7, with 11 bases aligning to TRBD2. This CDR3 is 13 amino acids long. Trimming at V came to 7 bases and at J to 4 bases, leaving 6 bases not matched to a gene. Germline V gives CDR1 GTSNPN, CDR2 SVGIG (reference sequence). Here the CDR3 DNA reads TGTGCCTCCATAGCGGGAGGGTCGTACGAGCAGTACTTC. Its protein product is CASIAGGSYEQYF.

V is TRBV9 and J is TRBJ2-7, with 10 bases matching TRBD2. CDR3 length: 16 amino acids. Germline trimming cut 4 bases from V and 3 bases from J; bases unmatched to any gene: 10. Germline V gene sequence: CDR1 SGDLS, CDR2 YYNGEE. The CDR3 region has the DNA TGTGCCAGCAGCCCCCCAGCGGGAGGGCAGAGCTACGAGCAGTACTTC. It is translated as CASSPPAGGQSYEQYF.

The chain joins TRBV7-8 to TRBJ1-5; maybe TRBD1 (5 bases). The CDR3 length is 17 residues. In germline, CDR1 is SGHVS, CDR2 FQNEAQ. Between the trimmed V and J ends, which lost 4 bases and 3 bases, there was a span of 19 bases. CDR3 region: CASSSKYPGVDNQPQHF. CDR3 bases: TGTGCCAGCAGCTCAAAATATCCGGGGGTTGACAATCAGCCCCAGCATTTT.

CDR3 coding DNA: TGTGCCAGCAGCCAGCATAACACTGAAGCTTTCTTT. Its translation: CASSQHNTEAFF. The chain is built from TRBV5-5 and TRBJ1-1; D uncertain. This CDR3 contains 12 residues. Germline V gene data show CDR1 as SGHKS and CDR2 as YYEKEE (reference sequence). V lost 4 bases and J 2 bases, leaving 6 bases between the germline ends.

This chain links TRBV19 with TRBJ1-5, with D perhaps matching TRBD1 (6 bases). CDR1 LNHDA and CDR2 SQIVND come from the germline V gene (reference sequence). Deletions cut 6 bases from V and 7 bases from J, with 16 bases between. The CDR3 has 14 amino acids. The DNA for the CDR3 is TGTGCCAGTAGGCCGACCGGGGGCAGCCAGCCCCAGCATTTT. Amino acid sequence: CASRPTGGSQPQHF.

As for this clone: Other nucleotide sequences in the sample specify the same CDR3. V usage is TRBV27 and J usage is TRBJ2-2; 7 bases align to TRBD1. Germline V gene data show CDR1 as MNHEY and CDR2 as SMNVEV (reference sequence). The CDR3 is 15 amino acids. V lost 6 bases to trimming and J lost 5 bases; unmatched junction nucleotides: 9. The CDR3 DNA sequence: TGTGCCAGCAGCCTCGATAGGGGGCGTACCGGGGAGCTGTTTTTT. This sequence encodes CASSLDRGRTGELFF.

A word on this clone: The sample carries other DNA sequences with the same CDR3. V is TRBV29-1 and J is TRBJ2-2, with TRBD2 as a possible D gene (7 bases). With 6 bases removed from V and 6 bases from J, the gap between germline ends came to 8 bases. The CDR3 is 11 residues long. Germline values: CDR1 SQVTM, CDR2 ANQGSEA. The chain's CDR3 is CSVGGAGELFF. In DNA, the CDR3 is TGCAGCGTAGGGGGGGCCGGGGAGCTGTTTTTT.

The chain links TRBV10-3 to TRBJ1-2; D might be TRBD1 (5 bases). This CDR3 spans 16 amino acids. Between the trimmed V and J ends, which lost 6 bases and 4 bases, there was a span of 21 bases. Germline CDR1 is ENHRY and CDR2 is SYGVKD. CDR3 DNA sequence: TGTGCCATCAGCAGTGGGGGTATTGACACTATCTATGGCTACACCTTC. Translated, it gives CAISSGGIDTIYGYTF.

The chain carries TRBV25-1 and TRBJ2-7, with 10 positions matching TRBD1. Germline-derived CDR1 and CDR2 are MGHDK and SYGVNS. V lost 4 bases to trimming and J lost 6 bases; unmatched junction nucleotides: 3. This CDR3 has 13 amino acids. CDR3 nucleotide sequence: TGTGCCAGCAGTGGGGACAGGGGAACCGAGCAGTACTTC. Its protein product is CASSGDRGTEQYF.

The chain joins TRBV25-1 to TRBJ2-5, with D hard to call. The CDR3 has 14 amino acids. Germline V gene data show CDR1 as MGHDK and CDR2 as SYGVNS. Trimming stripped 3 bases from V and 5 bases from J, with 13 bases between. The CDR3, as DNA: TGTGCCAGCAGTGAGGACCGACCTAGGGAGACCCAGTACTTC. Translating gives CASSEDRPRETQYF.

The chain links TRBV7-2 to TRBJ2-1; D is unresolved. Trimming cost V 3 bases and J 5 bases, with 11 bases left between them. The CDR3 is 14 residues long. Germline CDR1 is SGHTA and CDR2 is FQGNSA. CDR3 protein: CASSLALPHNEQFF. The CDR3 region has the DNA TGTGCCAGCAGCTTGGCACTTCCTCACAATGAGCAGTTCTTC.

The gene calls are TRBV7-8 and TRBJ2-2; D possibly corresponds to TRBD1 (6 bases). V lost 5 bases and J lost 3, with 22 bases in between. The germline V gene encodes CDR1 SGHVS and CDR2 FQNEAQ. This CDR3 is 18 amino acids long. The CDR3 region is CASSHPARQGPYTGELFF. DNA for the CDR3: TGTGCCAGCAGCCACCCTGCCCGGCAGGGGCCTTACACCGGGGAGCTGTTTTTT. Together with reference TRBV7-8 and TRBJ2-2, the CDR3 gives the full variable domain: GAGVSQSPRYKVAKRGQDVALRCDPISGHVSLFWYQQALGQGPEFLTYFQNEAQLDKSGLPSDRFFAERPEGSVSTLKIQRTQQEDSAVYLCASSHPARQGPYTGELFFGEGSRLTVL.

CDR3 amino acids: CASSGRGETQYF. CDR3 DNA: TGTGCCAGCAGTGGGAGGGGAGAGACCCAGTACTTC. The genes are TRBV25-1 and TRBJ2-5; D may be TRBD2 (6 bases). The V gene lost 4 bases and the J gene lost 4 bases, with 7 bases spanning the gap. The CDR3 extends over 12 amino acids. CDR1 is MGHDK and CDR2 is SYGVNS in the germline V gene. Looking up the rest from reference TRBV25-1 and TRBJ2-5 gives the full variable domain: EADIYQTPRYLVIGTGKKITLECSQTMGHDKMYWYQQDPGMELHLIHYSYGVNSTEKGDLSSESTVSRIRTEHFPLTLESARPSHTSQYLCASSGRGETQYFGPGTRLLVL.

This clone is a singleton in its sample. The V call is TRBV7-6, the J call TRBJ2-2; D remains unclear. Germline CDR1 reads SGHVS; CDR2 reads FNYEAQ. The CDR3 covers 15 residues. V dropped 5 bases and J dropped 1 base, with 11 bases sitting between them. CDR3 sequence reads: CASSLSWGNTGELFF. The CDR3 DNA follows: TGTGCCAGCAGCCTCTCTTGGGGGAACACCGGGGAGCTGTTTTTT.

The V call is TRBV18, the J call TRBJ2-2, with D maybe TRBD2 (5 bases). V lost 1 base and J 1 base, leaving 7 bases between the germline ends. Per germline, CDR1 KGHSH and CDR2 LQKENI. This CDR3 has 15 amino acids. CDR3 amino acids: CASSPLGRNTGELFF. CDR3 nucleotides: TGTGCCAGCTCACCACTTGGGAGGAACACCGGGGAGCTGTTTTTT.

This clone showed up just once. The V gene is TRBV4-1, the J gene TRBJ2-7; 9 nucleotides line up with TRBD1. The V gene end was trimmed by 4 bases and the J gene end by 5 bases; junction bases not matched to a gene: 9. Per the germline V gene, CDR1 is MGHRA and CDR2 is YSYEKL. The CDR3 length is 15 residues. This chain's CDR3 is CASSPQGQGNHEQYF. Here the CDR3 DNA reads TGCGCCAGCAGCCCCCAAGGACAGGGGAATCACGAGCAGTACTTC.

V and J are TRBV14 and TRBJ2-1; 9 nucleotides match TRBD2. The junction had 10 bases not matched to a gene; V was cut back by 0 bases and J by 4 bases. The CDR3 spans 18 residues. CDR1 is SGHDN, CDR2 FVKESK, per germline. This chain's CDR3 is CASSQEVVAGASYNEQFF. The DNA of the CDR3 is TGTGCCAGCAGCCAAGAGGTAGTAGCGGGAGCGTCGTACAATGAGCAGTTCTTC.